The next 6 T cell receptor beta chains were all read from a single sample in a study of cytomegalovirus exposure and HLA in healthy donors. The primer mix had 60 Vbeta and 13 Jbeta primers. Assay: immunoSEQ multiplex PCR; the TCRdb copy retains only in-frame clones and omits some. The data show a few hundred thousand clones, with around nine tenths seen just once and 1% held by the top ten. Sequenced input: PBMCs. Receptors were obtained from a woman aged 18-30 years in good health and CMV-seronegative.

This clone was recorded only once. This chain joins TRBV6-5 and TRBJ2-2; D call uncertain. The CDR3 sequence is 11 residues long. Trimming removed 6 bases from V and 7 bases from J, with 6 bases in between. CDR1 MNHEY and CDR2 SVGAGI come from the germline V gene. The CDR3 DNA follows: TGTGCCAGCAGCTCTTTCGGGGAGCTGTTTTTT. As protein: CASSSFGELFF.

CDR3 coding DNA: TGTGCCAGCAGCCCCCTTGGGGGAGGCCAAGAGACCCAGTACTTC. Its protein product is CASSPLGGGQETQYF. V usage is TRBV28 and J usage is TRBJ2-5, with D possibly being TRBD2 (6 bases). Germline CDR1 and CDR2: MDHEN and SYDVKM. CDR3 length: 15 amino acids. V gave up 6 bases and J gave up 1 base, with 15 bases separating them.

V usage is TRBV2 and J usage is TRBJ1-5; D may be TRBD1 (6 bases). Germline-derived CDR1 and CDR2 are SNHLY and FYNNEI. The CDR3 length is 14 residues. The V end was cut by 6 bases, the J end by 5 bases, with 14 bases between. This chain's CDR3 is CASSLQGLDQPQHF. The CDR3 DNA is TGTGCCAGCAGCTTACAGGGATTGGATCAGCCCCAGCATTTT.

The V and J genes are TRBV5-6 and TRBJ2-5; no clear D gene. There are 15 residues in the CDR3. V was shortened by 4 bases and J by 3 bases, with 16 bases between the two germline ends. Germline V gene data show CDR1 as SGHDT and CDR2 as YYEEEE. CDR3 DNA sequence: TGTGCCAGCAGCCGCCGGGTGCGGCTAAAAGAGACCCAGTACTTC. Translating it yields CASSRRVRLKETQYF.

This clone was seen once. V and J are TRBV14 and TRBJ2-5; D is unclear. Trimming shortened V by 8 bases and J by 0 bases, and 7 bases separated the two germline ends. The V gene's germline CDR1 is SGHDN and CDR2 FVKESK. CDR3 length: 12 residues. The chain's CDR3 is CASSQNQETQYF. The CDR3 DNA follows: TGTGCCAGCTCTCAGAACCAAGAGACCCAGTACTTC.

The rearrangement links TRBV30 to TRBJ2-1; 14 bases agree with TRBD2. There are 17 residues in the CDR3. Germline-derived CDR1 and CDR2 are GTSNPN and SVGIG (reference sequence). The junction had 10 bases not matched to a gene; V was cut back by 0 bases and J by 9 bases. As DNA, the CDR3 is TGTGCCTGGAGTGTACAGGCAGGACTAGCGGGAGGCGGTGAGCAGTTCTTC. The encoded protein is CAWSVQAGLAGGGEQFF.